A single sample gave rise to the 27 T cell receptor beta chains below, sequenced in a study of blood T cell repertoires in COVID-19 (dated by TCRdb to 2018 to 2020). Library preparation used the immunoSEQ multiplex PCR assay. TCRdb holds this immuneACCESS table with in-frame rearrangements only. Some clones are missing; in checked studies, unresolved V genes explain under half, and the rest has no known cause. The sample table lists about 260,000 clones, more than 75% of them with a count of one. Roughly 1.6% of the sample belongs to the ten largest clones. Sequencing was carried out using peripheral blood. Receptors were obtained from a woman in her thirties or forties who had recovered from COVID-19.

V is TRBV11-3 and J is TRBJ2-1; 9 nucleotides align to TRBD1. The CDR3 extends over 16 amino acids. The germline V gene encodes CDR1 SGHNT and CDR2 YENEEA. After removal of 3 bases from V and 3 bases from J, the junction contained 6 bases not matched to a gene. This CDR3 reads CASSFRDREFYNEQFF. The CDR3 coding sequence is TGTGCCAGCAGCTTCCGGGACAGGGAGTTCTACAATGAGCAGTTCTTC.

The chain recombines TRBV5-1 with TRBJ1-5; 7 bases align to TRBD1. Germline V CDR1 and CDR2: SGHRS, YFSETQ. V dropped 0 bases and J dropped 7; count of bases not matched to a gene: 4. This CDR3 spans 14 amino acids. CDR3 amino acids: CASSLELQGQPQHF. In DNA, the CDR3 is TGCGCCAGCAGCTTGGAGTTACAGGGGCAGCCCCAGCATTTT.

This clone was detected once. V usage is TRBV9 and J usage is TRBJ1-1; 8 nucleotides match TRBD1. Germline V CDR1 and CDR2: SGDLS, YYNGEE. The CDR3 extends over 16 amino acids. V shed 4 bases, J shed 0 bases, and the junction held 8 bases outside the gene matches. The DNA for the CDR3 is TGTGCCAGCAGCCCGTGGACAGGGCACATGAACACTGAAGCTTTCTTT. This encodes CASSPWTGHMNTEAFF.

This rearrangement joins TRBV7-2 to TRBJ2-2, with D unclear. Germline values: CDR1 SGHTA, CDR2 FQGNSA. The CDR3 length is 14 residues. V was clipped by 6 bases and J by 0 bases, with 8 bases between them. The CDR3 DNA reads TGTGCCAGCAGTTCTAAACCGAACACCGGGGAGCTGTTTTTT. The encoded protein is CASSSKPNTGELFF.

The rearrangement joins TRBV5-1 to TRBJ1-5, with D perhaps TRBD1 (6 bases). The CDR3 extends over 15 amino acids. The germline CDR1 and CDR2 sequences are SGHRS and YFSETQ. V was clipped by 4 bases and J by 0 bases, with 11 bases between them. The CDR3 protein is CASSLTGASNQPQHF. For the CDR3, the DNA is TGCGCCAGCAGCCTGACAGGCGCTAGCAATCAGCCCCAGCATTTT. Using reference TRBV5-1 and TRBJ1-5 for the parts outside the CDR3, the full variable domain is KAGVTQTPRYLIKTRGQQVTLSCSPISGHRSVSWYQQTPGQGLQFLFEYFSETQRNKGNFPGRFSGRQFSNSRSEMNVSTLELGDSALYLCASSLTGASNQPQHFGDGTRLSIL.

V gene TRBV5-4 combines with J gene TRBJ1-2, with 7 nucleotides matching TRBD1. The CDR3 consists of 18 residues. Losses at the gene ends were 4 bases for V and 6 bases for J; bases not matched to a gene: 21. Germline lookup yields CDR1 SGHNT and CDR2 YYREEE (reference sequence). CDR3 amino acids: CASSPGTASARSAHGYTF. For the CDR3, the DNA is TGTGCCAGCAGCCCAGGGACAGCATCGGCCCGATCAGCTCATGGCTACACCTTC.

This chain uses TRBV18 with TRBJ2-7; 8 bases agree with TRBD1. The CDR3 has 14 residues. Per germline, CDR1 KGHSH and CDR2 LQKENI. V gave up 5 bases and J gave up 2 bases; unmatched junction bases: 5. The DNA of the CDR3 is TGTGCCAGCTCAGCCGGGACAGGAGCCTACGAGCAGTACTTC. Translating it yields CASSAGTGAYEQYF. Variable domain in full (rest from reference TRBV18 and TRBJ2-7): NAGVMQNPRHLVRRRGQEARLRCSPMKGHSHVYWYRQLPEEGLKFMVYLQKENIIDESGMPKERFSAEFPKEGPSILRIQQVVRGDSAAYFCASSAGTGAYEQYFGPGTRLTVT.

The chain uses TRBV5-1 and TRBJ1-1; no firm D call. Germline V gene sequence: CDR1 SGHRS, CDR2 YFSETQ. This CDR3 is 13 amino acids long. The germline V and J ends were trimmed by 3 bases and 3 bases, with 9 bases remaining between them. The CDR3 is CASSSRGYTEAFF. In DNA, the CDR3 is TGCGCCAGCAGCTCACGGGGTTACACTGAAGCTTTCTTT.

The rearrangement links TRBV10-3 to TRBJ2-1; D might be TRBD2 (7 bases). The germline V gene encodes CDR1 ENHRY and CDR2 SYGVKD. V was cut by 4 bases and J by 2 bases, with 12 bases left in between. CDR3 size: 15 residues. CDR3 sequence reads: CAISGAGAPYNEQFF. The DNA for the CDR3 is TGTGCCATCAGTGGGGCGGGGGCCCCCTACAATGAGCAGTTCTTC.

This chain uses TRBV5-1 with TRBJ2-2, with TRBD2 identical over 9 bases. Unmatched junction bases numbered 9, after V lost 10 bases and J lost 2 bases. Germline V gene sequence: CDR1 SGHRS, CDR2 YFSETQ. The CDR3 has 15 amino acids. The CDR3 spells CAGASGDLNTGELFF. The CDR3 nucleotides read TGCGCCGGGGCTAGCGGGGACCTCAACACCGGGGAGCTGTTTTTT. Full variable domain (remainder filled in from reference TRBV5-1 and TRBJ2-2): KAGVTQTPRYLIKTRGQQVTLSCSPISGHRSVSWYQQTPGQGLQFLFEYFSETQRNKGNFPGRFSGRQFSNSRSEMNVSTLELGDSALYLCAGASGDLNTGELFFGEGSRLTVL.

This clone has only a few counts. The chain is built from TRBV5-1 and TRBJ1-1; 9 bases align to TRBD1. This CDR3 spans 13 amino acids. V shed 5 bases, J shed 5 bases, and the junction held 4 bases outside the gene matches. Germline CDR1 SGHRS, CDR2 YFSETQ. CDR3 in amino acids: CASRTGGRTEAFF. CDR3 sequence (DNA): TGCGCCAGCAGGACAGGGGGGCGGACTGAAGCTTTCTTT.

The J gene is TRBJ2-1, the V gene TRBV19; 11 nucleotides agree with TRBD2. The ends lost 5 bases at V and 6 bases at J; junction bases unmatched: 6. CDR3 length equals 15 residues. Germline V lookup: CDR1 LNHDA, CDR2 SQIVND (reference sequence). This CDR3 is CASSPRLAGSNEQFF. In DNA, the CDR3 is TGTGCCAGTAGTCCCCGACTAGCGGGGAGCAATGAGCAGTTCTTC.

DNA for the CDR3: TGCGCCAGCAGCTTGGTGGCGGAAGGGGCCAACGTCCTGACTTTC. Protein sequence: CASSLVAEGANVLTF. The rearrangement links TRBV5-1 to TRBJ2-6, with no clear D. The CDR3 is made up of 15 amino acids. From germline, CDR1 is SGHRS and CDR2 YFSETQ. V lost 0 bases to trimming and J lost 4 bases, with 8 bases between them.

This chain's CDR3 is CASTRQGGSYEQYF. The CDR3 region has the DNA TGTGCCAGCACCCGTCAAGGGGGCTCCTACGAGCAGTACTTC. This chain uses TRBV28 with TRBJ2-7; D may be TRBD1 (6 bases). The CDR3 runs to 14 residues. V was clipped by 7 bases and J by 0 bases, with 13 bases between them. Per germline, CDR1 MDHEN and CDR2 SYDVKM.

This clone was counted a single time. V and J are TRBV18 and TRBJ2-5, with 7 bases that match TRBD1. The CDR3 is 15 amino acids. Germline CDR1 KGHSH, CDR2 LQKENI. V was pared by 8 bases and J by 2 bases, with 11 bases of the junction left unmatched. The CDR3 loop reads CASLNDRDPQETQYF. The CDR3 nucleotides read TGTGCCAGCCTAAACGACAGGGATCCGCAAGAGACCCAGTACTTC.

As regards this clone: Other nucleotide sequences in the sample specify the same CDR3. This chain connects TRBV13 to TRBJ2-7, with D possibly TRBD2 on 5 matching bases. Trimming removed 4 bases from V and 1 base from J, with 8 bases in between. The germline V gene encodes CDR1 PRHDT and CDR2 FYEKMQ (reference sequence). This CDR3 is built from 13 residues. CDR3 DNA: TGTGCCAGCAGCTCCGGACTGTCCTACGAGCAGTACTTC. This translates into CASSSGLSYEQYF. The full variable domain, in which reference TRBV13 and TRBJ2-7 provide the parts outside the CDR3, is AAGVIQSPRHLIKEKRETATLKCYPIPRHDTVYWYQQGPGQDPQFLISFYEKMQSDKGSIPDRFSAQQFSDYHSELNMSSLELGDSALYFCASSSGLSYEQYFGPGTRLTVT.

The rearrangement joins TRBV4-3 to TRBJ2-5; D is perhaps TRBD1 (5 bases). This CDR3 has 17 residues. Germline CDR1 is LGHNA and CDR2 is YSLEER. V lost 0 bases and J lost 3, with 17 bases in between. CDR3: CASSQDTFGGHKETQYF. CDR3 nucleotides: TGCGCCAGCAGCCAAGATACCTTCGGCGGACATAAAGAGACCCAGTACTTC.

The rearrangement uses TRBV12-3 or TRBV12-4 and TRBJ2-5; possible D gene TRBD2, 5 bases. V was clipped by 6 bases and J by 4 bases, with 9 bases between them. The length of the CDR3 is 12 residues. DNA for the CDR3: TGTGCCAGCAGCGCCGGAGGAGAGACCCAGTACTTC. Its protein is CASSAGGETQYF.

The gene calls are TRBV7-2 and TRBJ1-2, with D perhaps TRBD1 (6 bases). Germline V gene sequence: CDR1 SGHTA, CDR2 FQGNSA. The V end was cut by 5 bases, the J end by 6 bases, with 13 bases between. The CDR3 contains 13 residues. The CDR3 nucleotides are TGTGCCAGCAGCAGAGCAGGGGCGGATGGCTACACCTTC. As protein: CASSRAGADGYTF.

The CDR3 loop is CASSVAPGAGGETQYF. In nucleotides, the CDR3 is TGTGCCAGCAGCGTAGCCCCGGGGGCGGGGGGAGAGACCCAGTACTTC. The genes are TRBV9 and TRBJ2-5, with 8 bases matching TRBD2. Looked up from germline, CDR1 is SGDLS and CDR2 is YYNGEE. V gave up 0 bases and J gave up 4 bases; unmatched junction bases: 8. This CDR3 region has 16 residues.

The chain couples TRBV5-1 to TRBJ2-1; D may be TRBD2 (5 bases). Trimming left V 4 bases short and J 6 bases short, with 17 bases between. The CDR3 contains 15 residues. Germline-derived CDR1 and CDR2 are SGHRS and YFSETQ. This chain's CDR3 is CASSPPVGSSNEQFF. The CDR3 DNA follows: TGCGCCAGCAGCCCTCCTGTTGGGAGTAGCAATGAGCAGTTCTTC.

The chain couples TRBV4-2 to TRBJ1-1; D perhaps matches TRBD1 (5 bases). V lost 0 bases to trimming and J lost 5 bases, with 13 bases between them. The CDR3 is 15 residues long. The germline CDR1 and CDR2 sequences are LGHNA and YNFKEQ. CDR3 sequence reads: CASSQDQFRGTEAFF. The CDR3 bases are TGTGCCAGCAGCCAAGATCAATTTCGGGGGACTGAAGCTTTCTTT.

This chain uses TRBV27 with TRBJ1-1; 12 bases fit TRBD1. With V trimmed by 3 bases and J by 3 bases, 11 bases remained unmatched. CDR1 is MNHEY and CDR2 is SMNVEV in the germline V gene (reference sequence). This CDR3 region has 18 residues. CDR3 bases: TGTGCCAGCAGTTTTCTCTCGGGACAGGGGGCTGGGTACACTGAAGCTTTCTTT. This sequence encodes CASSFLSGQGAGYTEAFF.

This chain uses TRBV6-6 with TRBJ1-1; the D is unclear. The CDR3 has 12 residues. Germline-derived CDR1 and CDR2 are MNHNY and SVGAGI (reference sequence). Trimming took off 8 bases at V and 1 base at J, with 8 bases between the two ends. Here the CDR3 reads CASPGRNTEAFF. CDR3 coding DNA: TGTGCCAGCCCGGGGAGGAACACTGAAGCTTTCTTT.

This chain joins TRBV2 and TRBJ2-7; 7 bases fit TRBD1. The V and J ends lost 6 bases and 4 bases, in that order; junction bases with no gene match: 6. CDR3 length equals 13 residues. CDR1 SNHLY and CDR2 FYNNEI come from the germline V gene. CDR3 nucleotide sequence: TGTGCCAGCAGACAGGGGACCTTTTACGAGCAGTACTTC. It specifies CASRQGTFYEQYF.

The gene calls are TRBV19 and TRBJ2-3; D not certain. The CDR3 is 15 residues long. The V gene lost 3 bases and the J gene lost 4 bases, with 14 bases spanning the gap. CDR1 and CDR2 from the germline V gene are LNHDA and SQIVND (reference sequence). The CDR3 region has the DNA TGTGCCAGTAGTATCGGGTTCGGCCTCTCAGATACGCAGTATTTT. Translation gives CASSIGFGLSDTQYF.

The chain has TRBV10-2 and TRBJ2-7; 7 nucleotides align to TRBD2. Germline lookup yields CDR1 WSHSY and CDR2 SAAADI. J was trimmed by 0 bases and V by 5 bases; bases with no gene match: 4. This CDR3 region has 14 residues. As DNA, the CDR3 is TGCGCCAGCAGTCTGGCGGGGGACTCCTACGAGCAGTACTTC. It is translated as CASSLAGDSYEQYF.